The 23 T cell receptor beta chains below come from one sample, sequenced in a study of identical twins' blood T cells. TCRdb recomputed calls from the 5' RACE reads with MiXCR, one row per CDR3 protein. The sample lists hundreds of thousands of distinct CDR3 sequences; about 28% were seen once. Sequencing used PBMCs. The receptors derive from a woman aged 18-49 years in good health.

CDR3 nucleotides: TGCGCCAGCAGTTACACCAGATTGAACACTGAAGCTTTCTTT. Amino acids: CASSYTRLNTEAFF. The rearrangement joins TRBV5-1 to TRBJ1-1; D unresolved. From germline, CDR1 is SGHRS and CDR2 YFSETQ. V was pared by 5 bases and J by 0 bases, with 11 bases between. The CDR3 runs to 14 residues.

As regards this clonotype: A much larger clone differs from this one at a single base, so this may be a read error. The gene calls are TRBV4-3 and TRBJ1-1; D remains ambiguous. The CDR3 runs to 16 residues. Trimming left V 0 bases short and J 1 base short, with 12 bases between. Germline assignment: CDR1 LGHNA and CDR2 YSLEER. DNA of the CDR3: TGCGCCAGCAGCCAAGAGATCGGACGGGAGAACACTGAAGCTTTCTTT. Translating it yields CASSQEIGRENTEAFF.

This clonotype was seen a handful of times. The V gene is TRBV5-1, the J gene TRBJ1-1; 10 bases are shared with TRBD1. CDR1 and CDR2 (germline): SGHRS, YFSETQ. The V segment lost 4 bases and the J segment 6 bases; nucleotides outside the gene matches: 9. The CDR3 contains 15 residues. The CDR3: CASSITGTGDPEAFF. CDR3 DNA: TGCGCCAGCAGCATAACCGGGACAGGGGATCCTGAAGCTTTCTTT.

This clonotype was counted at least ten times. The V call is TRBV19, the J call TRBJ1-2; no clear D. The CDR3 contains 14 residues. V lost 5 bases, J lost 2 bases, and 12 bases lay in between. Germline CDR1 and CDR2: LNHDA and SQIVND (reference sequence). CDR3 amino acids: CASSHGVENYGYTF. For the CDR3, the DNA is TGTGCCAGTAGTCACGGGGTGGAGAACTATGGCTACACCTTC.

A few counts support this clonotype. This sequence joins TRBV11-2 and TRBJ2-2; 8 positions agree with TRBD2. The J segment lost 0 bases and the V segment lost 6 bases, leaving 3 bases of the junction unmatched. Germline CDR1 is SGHAT and CDR2 is FQNNGV. This CDR3 comprises 15 residues. The DNA for the CDR3 is TGTGCCAGCAGGCTAGCGGGTTCGAACACCGGGGAGCTGTTTTTT. Protein product: CASRLAGSNTGELFF.

This clonotype was seen only a few times. The chain uses TRBV12-3 or TRBV12-4 and TRBJ2-1; no definite D call. V shed 6 bases and J shed 7 bases, with 10 bases lying between them. The CDR3 consists of 12 residues. CDR3 amino acids: CASSRRENEQFF. DNA for the CDR3: TGTGCCAGCAGCCGCAGAGAAAATGAGCAGTTCTTC.

This clonotype was recorded a few times. The V gene is TRBV5-1, the J gene TRBJ1-2, with TRBD1 matching over 8 bases. Trimming at V came to 0 bases and at J to 8 bases, leaving 6 bases not matched to a gene. Germline V lookup: CDR1 SGHRS, CDR2 YFSETQ. The CDR3 extends over 14 amino acids. CDR3 residues: CASSLVGQGAGYTF. As DNA, the CDR3 is TGCGCCAGCAGCTTGGTCGGACAGGGTGCGGGCTACACCTTC.

This clonotype appeared many times. The J gene is TRBJ1-1, the V gene TRBV5-1; D is ambiguous. The germline V gene encodes CDR1 SGHRS and CDR2 YFSETQ. The CDR3 spans 14 residues. V was pared by 1 base and J by 2 bases, with 9 bases between. The CDR3 DNA reads as TGCGCCAGCAGCTTGTTGTCCGGAAACACTGAAGCTTTCTTT. As protein: CASSLLSGNTEAFF.

In its sample, this clonotype was seen many times. Here the CDR3 DNA reads TGCGCCAGCAGCTCTGGACAGGGAAATAGCGGGGAGCTGTTTTTT. This translates into CASSSGQGNSGELFF. J is TRBJ2-2 and V is TRBV5-1; TRBD1 agrees at 8 bases. Germline values: CDR1 SGHRS, CDR2 YFSETQ. The CDR3 is made up of 15 amino acids. Trimming at V came to 3 bases and at J to 7 bases, leaving 8 bases not matched to a gene.

This chain joins TRBV20-1 and TRBJ2-3; no clear D gene. The germline V gene encodes CDR1 DFQATT and CDR2 SNEGSKA (reference sequence). The CDR3 is 13 residues long. The DNA for the CDR3 is TGCGTAGCTCGCGCGAGGAGCACAGATACGCAGTATTTT. This encodes CVARARSTDTQYF.

The chain joins TRBV12-5 to TRBJ2-1; TRBD2 is a possible D gene (5 bases). Trimming removed 5 bases from V and 7 bases from J, with 12 bases in between. Germline V gene sequence: CDR1 LGHNT, CDR2 FRNRAP. CDR3 length: 13 amino acids. CDR3 DNA: TGTGCTAGTGGTGAGGGTGTGTTAAATGAGCAGTTCTTC. Protein: CASGEGVLNEQFF. Supplemented by reference TRBV12-5 and TRBJ2-1, the full variable domain reads DARVTQTPRHKVTEMGQEVTMRCQPILGHNTVFWYRQTMMQGLELLAYFRNRAPLDDSGMPKDRFSAEMPDATLATLKIQPSEPRDSAVYFCASGEGVLNEQFFGPGTRLTVL.

A few counts support this clonotype. V is TRBV11-2 and J is TRBJ2-2; D gene uncertain. Germline V gene sequence: CDR1 SGHAT, CDR2 FQNNGV. CDR3 length: 15 amino acids. Trimming left V 1 base short and J 4 bases short, with 10 bases between. The CDR3 here is CASSLASRITGELFF. CDR3 in DNA: TGTGCCAGCAGCTTAGCTTCCCGGATCACCGGGGAGCTGTTTTTT.

The table lists this clonotype with a few counts. The chain couples TRBV20-1 to TRBJ2-4; weak D call: TRBD1 (5 bases). The CDR3 is 12 residues long. The germline V gene encodes CDR1 DFQATT and CDR2 SNEGSKA (reference sequence). V was clipped by 6 bases and J by 0 bases, with 6 bases between them. The CDR3 protein is CSAGVAKNIQYF. CDR3 bases: TGCAGTGCAGGGGTAGCCAAAAACATTCAGTACTTC.

The J gene is TRBJ2-7, the V gene TRBV12-3 or TRBV12-4; D is ambiguous. The CDR3 sequence is 13 residues long. The V end was cut by 1 base, the J end by 4 bases, with 8 bases between. CDR3 nucleotides: TGTGCCAGCAGTTTAGGCAGACAATACGAGCAGTACTTC. It codes for CASSLGRQYEQYF.

This clonotype has more than one count but fewer than ten. The chain has TRBV28 and TRBJ1-4; the D is unclear. CDR3 size: 13 residues. V was shortened by 8 bases and J by 4 bases, with 11 bases between the two germline ends. From germline, CDR1 is MDHEN and CDR2 SYDVKM. The CDR3 region has the DNA TGTGCCAGCGAGGACCGCAATAATGAAAAACTGTTTTTT. Translation: CASEDRNNEKLFF.

V and J are TRBV19 and TRBJ1-1, with D unclear. Germline V CDR1 and CDR2: LNHDA, SQIVND (reference sequence). This CDR3 contains 13 residues. V lost 9 bases, J lost 2 bases, and 13 bases lay in between. Written as DNA, the CDR3 is TGTGCCAGCCGTACCAGGTTAAACACTGAAGCTTTCTTT. Protein: CASRTRLNTEAFF.

This clonotype was observed many times. This chain uses TRBV7-2 with TRBJ1-2, with no clear D. V was shortened by 1 base and J by 0 bases, with 3 bases between the two germline ends. Germline V gives CDR1 SGHTA, CDR2 FQGNSA. The CDR3 is made up of 13 amino acids. The CDR3 DNA follows: TGTGCCAGCAGCTTAGATACTAACTATGGCTACACCTTC. Translation gives CASSLDTNYGYTF.

This clonotype has a handful of counts. The V gene is TRBV11-2, the J gene TRBJ2-7; no clear D. The ends were cut back, 3 bases at V and 3 bases at J, with 15 bases in the middle. CDR3 length: 15 amino acids. From germline, CDR1 is SGHAT and CDR2 FQNNGV. The CDR3 nucleotides read TGTGCCAGCAGCTTTGCCTCCGGGCCTCTCTACGAGCAGTACTTC. Its translation is CASSFASGPLYEQYF.

V usage is TRBV18 and J usage is TRBJ1-1, with a tentative D call TRBD1 (6 bases). V was clipped by 4 bases and J by 1 base, with 10 bases between them. CDR1 is KGHSH and CDR2 is LQKENI in the germline V gene. CDR3 length: 14 residues. CDR3 region: CASSHDRRNTEAFF. CDR3 nucleotide sequence: TGTGCCAGCTCACATGACAGGAGGAACACTGAAGCTTTCTTT.

This clonotype showed up just a few times. The chain joins TRBV10-3 to TRBJ2-6; D is undetermined. Germline lookup yields CDR1 ENHRY and CDR2 SYGVKD. Trimming stripped 4 bases from V and 0 bases from J, with 7 bases between. There are 15 residues in the CDR3. The CDR3 sequence is CAISVGLSGANVLTF. The CDR3 DNA reads TGTGCCATCAGTGTTGGCCTCTCTGGGGCCAACGTCCTGACTTTC.

Here the CDR3 reads CASSVVGGSDTGELFF. The CDR3 nucleotides are TGTGCCAGCAGCGTAGTGGGAGGGAGCGACACCGGGGAGCTGTTTTTT. The V and J genes are TRBV9 and TRBJ2-2; 7 bases line up with TRBD2. This CDR3 is built from 16 residues. Trimming removed 0 bases from V and 3 bases from J; junction bases left unmatched: 5. The germline gives CDR1 SGDLS, CDR2 YYNGEE.

The chain carries TRBV4-1 and TRBJ1-5; D remains ambiguous. Trimming removed 4 bases at V and 1 base at J, with 14 bases between. The germline V gene encodes CDR1 MGHRA and CDR2 YSYEKL. This CDR3 has 16 amino acids. The CDR3: CASSPDPGRSNQPQHF. DNA of the CDR3: TGCGCCAGCAGCCCGGACCCCGGCCGGAGCAATCAGCCCCAGCATTTT.

The gene calls are TRBV6-5 and TRBJ2-3, with a weak D call TRBD2 (5 bases). This CDR3 is built from 14 residues. V dropped 6 bases and J dropped 2 bases, with 12 bases sitting between them. The germline V gene encodes CDR1 MNHEY and CDR2 SVGAGI. The CDR3 nucleotides read TGTGCCAGCAGAACGGGATTGGCCACAGATACGCAGTATTTT. Its translation: CASRTGLATDTQYF.